The entry that follows covers one T cell receptor beta chain sequence. What this receptor recognizes is not known. There are no base qualities to consult, and no much larger clone falls within one base. The CDR3 runs 15 amino acids, cysteine and phenylalanine included. The retained sequence is limited to the CDR3, 45 bases, with the frame set at the first base. Cut back by 4 bases and 0 bases, the V and J ends lie 9 bases apart. CDR1 and CDR2 were assigned from the germline V gene as MNHEY and SVGAGI. These data are taken from a study of T cell repertoires in cytomegalovirus infection (dated by TCRdb to about 2019). Context from the whole study: The HLA type of each donor mattered for the analysis, because public TCR beta signatures pointed to carriage of CMV infection along with the matching HLA type. Beyond this particular receptor, the publication reports: The ex vivo response was dominated by HLA-C-restricted CMV-specific TCR beta clonotypes, which also provided the single most frequent clonotype in two of eight donors. Carriers of CMV infection plus the relevant HLA type were discriminated by the cumulative frequency of public TCR beta family members in the study cohort and in an independent approximately 360-donor cohort.

Sequencing used an Illumina HiSeq 1500. TCRdb reran the public reads through fastp at Q25 and MiXCR, keeping productive beta chains. Each CDR3 protein gets just one entry, which takes the most common genes and DNA from the rows behind it. This sample is represented by some 280,000 distinct CDR3 sequences; roughly an eighth of them were singletons. In total, the top ten clones hold 7% to 9.5% of the sample. This receptor was obtained from a human donor in good health (CMV status not recorded). Some clones in this sample may be carry-over from other donors' samples. Sequencing was done on a sample of PBMCs. The sequence joins TRBV6-5 to TRBJ2-2, with TRBD2 as a weak D call on 6 bases. The nucleotide sequence is given as TGTGCCAGCAGTTCAGCGGGCACGAACACCGGGGAGCTGTTTTTT. It translates to CASSSAGTNTGELFF.